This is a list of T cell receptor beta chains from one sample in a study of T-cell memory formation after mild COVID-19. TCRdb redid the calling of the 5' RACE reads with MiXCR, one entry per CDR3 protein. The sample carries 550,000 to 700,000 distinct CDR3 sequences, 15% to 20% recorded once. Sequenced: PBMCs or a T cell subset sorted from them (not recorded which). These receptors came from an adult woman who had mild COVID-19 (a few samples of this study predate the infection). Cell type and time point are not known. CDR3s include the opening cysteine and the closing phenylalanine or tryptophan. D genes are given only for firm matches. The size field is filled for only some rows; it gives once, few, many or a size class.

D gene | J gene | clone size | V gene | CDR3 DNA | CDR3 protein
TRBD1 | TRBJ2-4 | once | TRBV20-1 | TGCAGTGCTAGAGGTGGCACCGGGACAGGGAAAAACATTCAGTACTTC | CSARGGTGTGKNIQYF
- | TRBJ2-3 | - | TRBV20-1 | TGCAGTGCTAGAGGTCCCCCAGATACGCAGTATTTT | CSARGPPDTQYF
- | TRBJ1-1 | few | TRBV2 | TGTGCCAGCAGTGGCCCACAGGGCATGAACACTGAAGCTTTCTTT | CASSGPQGMNTEAFF
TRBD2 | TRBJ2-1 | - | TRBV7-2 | TGTGCCAGCAGCCTGGAGGGACTAGCGAGTGAGCAGTTCTTC | CASSLEGLASEQFF
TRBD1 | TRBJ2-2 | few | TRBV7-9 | TGTGCCAGCAGCTCCCTAGACAGGGGCGCCGGGGAGCTGTTTTTT | CASSSLDRGAGELFF
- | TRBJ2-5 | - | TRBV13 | TGTGCCAGCAGCTTAATTGGGGAGCCCGAGACCCAGTACTTC | CASSLIGEPETQYF
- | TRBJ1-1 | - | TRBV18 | TGTGCCAGCTCACCAAATGAGGGCACTGAAGCTTTCTTT | CASSPNEGTEAFF
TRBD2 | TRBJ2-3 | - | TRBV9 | TGTGCCAGCAGCGTAGCTTCAGGACTAGCGGGGTACACAGATACGCAGTATTTT | CASSVASGLAGYTDTQYF
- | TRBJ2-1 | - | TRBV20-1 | TGCAGTGCTAGAGACGTGAACAATGAGCAGTTCTTC | CSARDVNNEQFF
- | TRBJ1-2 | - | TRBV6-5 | TGTGCCAGCAAGGGGGAGGCAGGGAGGGGCTACACCTTC | CASKGEAGRGYTF
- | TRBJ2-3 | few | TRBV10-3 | TGTGCCATCAGTGACGGGACTAGCACAGATACGCAGTATTTT | CAISDGTSTDTQYF
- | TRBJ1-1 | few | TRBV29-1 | TGCAGCGCCAGGAGGGGGGAGGGCACTGAAGCTTTCTTT | CSARRGEGTEAFF
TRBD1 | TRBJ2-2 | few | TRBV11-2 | TGTGCCAGCAGCTGGATCGCAGGGGGCGCCGACACCGGGGAGCTGTTTTTT | CASSWIAGGADTGELFF
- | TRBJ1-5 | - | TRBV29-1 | TGCAGCGTTGAACAGGGGAAGGATCAGCCCCAGCATTTT | CSVEQGKDQPQHF
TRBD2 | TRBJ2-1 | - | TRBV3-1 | TGTGCCAGCGGCCAGGCTAGCGGGGGGATTGAGCAGTTCTTC | CASGQASGGIEQFF
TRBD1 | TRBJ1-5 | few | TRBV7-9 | TGTGCCAGCAGCCCGACAGGGTCCCGCAATCAGCCCCAGCATTTT | CASSPTGSRNQPQHF
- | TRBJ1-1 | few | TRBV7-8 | TGTGCCAGCAGCCTATGGCAGGGGAAGAACACTGAAGCTTTCTTT | CASSLWQGKNTEAFF
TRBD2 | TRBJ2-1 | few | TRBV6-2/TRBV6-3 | TGTGCCAGCAGCCCTTCTTGGACCGGGACTAGGGTCAATGAGCAGTTCTTC | CASSPSWTGTRVNEQFF
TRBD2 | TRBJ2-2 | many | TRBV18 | TGTGCCAGCTCACCATCGGCCCATAGCGGGAGGTCGAACACCGGGGAGCTGTTTTTT | CASSPSAHSGRSNTGELFF
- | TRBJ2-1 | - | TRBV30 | TGTGCCTGGGGGCGCCTCGGGGGTGCCACTGAGCAGTTCTTC | CAWGRLGGATEQFF
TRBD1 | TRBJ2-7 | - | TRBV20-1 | TGCAGTGCTCGGACAGGAGAAATCGAGCAGTACTTC | CSARTGEIEQYF
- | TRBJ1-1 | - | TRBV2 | TGTGCCAGCAGGGACAGATTGAACACTGAAGCTTTCTTT | CASRDRLNTEAFF
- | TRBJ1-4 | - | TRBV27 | TGTGCCAGCAGTTTATCGAGAAACAGGGTGTCTACCCGCCCGCGGGATGAAAAACTGTTTTTT | CASSLSRNRVSTRPRDEKLFF